These 2 T cell receptor beta chains were all obtained from the same sample, sequenced in a study of T cells in tumors after PD-1 blockade. TCRdb's table, derived via immunoSEQ multiplex PCR, lists solely in-frame clones and lacks some. The repertoire consists of over 30,000 clones, with roughly 73% occurring once and the leading ten covering roughly 39%. The source was PBMCs, collected before anti-PD-1 treatment. The receptor source for this set is a human donor with basal cell carcinoma.

The V gene is TRBV5-6, the J gene TRBJ1-2, with unresolved D. The CDR3 has 15 amino acids. The V end lost 4 bases, the J end lost 3 bases, and 16 bases lay between the germline ends. Per the germline V gene, CDR1 is SGHDT and CDR2 is YYEEEE. DNA of the CDR3: TGTGCCAGCAGCATCGGACGGGGAACACACTATGGCTACACCTTC. It codes for CASSIGRGTHYGYTF.

The chain employs TRBV7-2 and TRBJ1-4, with 7 bases fitting TRBD1. Germline lookup yields CDR1 SGHTA and CDR2 FQGNSA. This CDR3 contains 15 residues. V trimming: 4 bases; J trimming: 5 bases; junction bases outside the gene matches: 7. Here the CDR3 DNA reads TGTGCCAGCAGCTCGCGGACAGGACTGAATGAAAAACTGTTTTTT. This gives the protein CASSSRTGLNEKLFF. The whole variable domain, filled in from reference TRBV7-2 and TRBJ1-4, reads GAGVSQSPSNKVTEKGKDVELRCDPISGHTALYWYRQSLGQGLEFLIYFQGNSAPDKSGLPSDRFSAERTGGSVSTLTIQRTQQEDSAVYLCASSSRTGLNEKLFFGSGTQLSVL.